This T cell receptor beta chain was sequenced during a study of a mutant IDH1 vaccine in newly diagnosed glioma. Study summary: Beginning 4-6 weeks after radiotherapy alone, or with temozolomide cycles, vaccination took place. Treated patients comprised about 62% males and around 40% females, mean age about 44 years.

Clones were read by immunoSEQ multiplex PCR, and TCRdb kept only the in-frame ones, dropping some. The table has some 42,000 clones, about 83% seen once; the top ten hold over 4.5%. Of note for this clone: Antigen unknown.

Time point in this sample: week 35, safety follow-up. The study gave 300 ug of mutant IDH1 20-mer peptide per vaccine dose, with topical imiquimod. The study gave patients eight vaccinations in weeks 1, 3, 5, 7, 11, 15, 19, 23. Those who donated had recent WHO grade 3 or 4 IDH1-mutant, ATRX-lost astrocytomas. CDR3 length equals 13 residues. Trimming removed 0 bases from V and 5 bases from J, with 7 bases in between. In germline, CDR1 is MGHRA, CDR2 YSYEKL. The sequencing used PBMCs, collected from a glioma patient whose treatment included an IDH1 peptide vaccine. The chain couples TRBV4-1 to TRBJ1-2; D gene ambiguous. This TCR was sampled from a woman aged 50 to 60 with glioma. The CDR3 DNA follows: TGCGCCAGCAGCCAAGAGAACAATTATGGCTACACCTTC. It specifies CASSQENNYGYTF.